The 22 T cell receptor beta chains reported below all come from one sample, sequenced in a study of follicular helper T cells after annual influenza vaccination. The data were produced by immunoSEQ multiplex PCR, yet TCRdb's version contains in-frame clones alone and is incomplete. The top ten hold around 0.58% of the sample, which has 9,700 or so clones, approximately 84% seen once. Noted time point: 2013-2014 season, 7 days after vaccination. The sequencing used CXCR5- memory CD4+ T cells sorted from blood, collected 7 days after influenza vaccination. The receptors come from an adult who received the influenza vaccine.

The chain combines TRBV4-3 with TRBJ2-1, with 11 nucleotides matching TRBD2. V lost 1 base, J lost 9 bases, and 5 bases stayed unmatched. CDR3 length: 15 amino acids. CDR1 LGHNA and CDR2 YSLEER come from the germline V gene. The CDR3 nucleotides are TGCGCCAGCAGCCAAGCAGGGCTAGCGGGAGGTGAGCAGTTCTTC. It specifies CASSQAGLAGGEQFF.

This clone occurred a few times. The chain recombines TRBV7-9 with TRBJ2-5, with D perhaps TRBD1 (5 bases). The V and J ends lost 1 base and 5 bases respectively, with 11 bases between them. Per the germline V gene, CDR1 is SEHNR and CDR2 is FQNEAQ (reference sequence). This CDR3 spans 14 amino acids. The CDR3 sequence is CASSLDSAGETQYF. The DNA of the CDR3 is TGTGCCAGCAGCTTAGATAGTGCAGGGGAGACCCAGTACTTC.

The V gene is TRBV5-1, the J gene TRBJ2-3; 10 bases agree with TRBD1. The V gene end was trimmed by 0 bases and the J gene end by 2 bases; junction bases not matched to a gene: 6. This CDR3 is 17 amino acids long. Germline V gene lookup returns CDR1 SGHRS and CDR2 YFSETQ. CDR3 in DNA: TGCGCCAGCAGCTTGGCAGGGACAGGGGCGGCCACAGATACGCAGTATTTT. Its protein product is CASSLAGTGAATDTQYF.

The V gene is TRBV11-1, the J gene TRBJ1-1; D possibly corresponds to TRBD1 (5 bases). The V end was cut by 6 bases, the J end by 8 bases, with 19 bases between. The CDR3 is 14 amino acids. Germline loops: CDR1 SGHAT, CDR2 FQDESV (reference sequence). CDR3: CASRGGLQTEEAFF. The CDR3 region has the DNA TGTGCCAGCAGGGGGGGTTTGCAGACAGAAGAAGCTTTCTTT.

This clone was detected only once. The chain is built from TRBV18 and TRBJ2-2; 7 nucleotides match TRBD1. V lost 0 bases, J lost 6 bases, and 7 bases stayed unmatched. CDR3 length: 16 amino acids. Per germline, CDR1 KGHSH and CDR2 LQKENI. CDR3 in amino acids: CASSPPDRPAAGELFF. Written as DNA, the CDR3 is TGTGCCAGCTCACCACCGGACAGGCCGGCAGCCGGGGAGCTGTTTTTT.

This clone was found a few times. The CDR3 reads CASSDWGLEAFF. CDR3 in DNA: TGTGCCAGCAGTGATTGGGGGCTTGAAGCTTTCTTT. The gene calls are TRBV6-1 and TRBJ1-1, with D possibly being TRBD1 (6 bases). Germline lookup yields CDR1 MNHNS and CDR2 SASEGT. The CDR3 runs 12 residues. V was pared by 3 bases and J by 7 bases, with 9 bases between.

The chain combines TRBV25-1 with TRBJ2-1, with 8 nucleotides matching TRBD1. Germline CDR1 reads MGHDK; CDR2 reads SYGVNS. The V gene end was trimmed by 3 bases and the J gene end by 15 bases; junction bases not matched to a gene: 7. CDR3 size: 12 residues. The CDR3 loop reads CASSDPGTGLFF. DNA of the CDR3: TGTGCCAGCAGTGACCCCGGGACAGGCCTGTTCTTC. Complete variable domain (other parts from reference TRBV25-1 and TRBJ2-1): EADIYQTPRYLVIGTGKKITLECSQTMGHDKMYWYQQDPGMELHLIHYSYGVNSTEKGDLSSESTVSRIRTEHFPLTLESARPSHTSQYLCASSDPGTGLFFGPGTRLTVL.

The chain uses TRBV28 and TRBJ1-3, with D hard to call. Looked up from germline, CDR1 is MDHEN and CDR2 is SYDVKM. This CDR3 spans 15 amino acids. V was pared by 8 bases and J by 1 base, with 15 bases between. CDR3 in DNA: TGTGCCAGCGCCACTGGGTCTTATTCTGGAAACACCATATATTTT. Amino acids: CASATGSYSGNTIYF.

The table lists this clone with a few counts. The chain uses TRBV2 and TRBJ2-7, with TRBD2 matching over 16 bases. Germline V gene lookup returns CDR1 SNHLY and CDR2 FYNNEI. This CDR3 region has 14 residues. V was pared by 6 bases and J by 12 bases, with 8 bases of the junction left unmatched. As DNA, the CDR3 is TGTGCCAGCAGGATGGGGACTAGCGGGGGGGAGATGTACTTC. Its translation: CASRMGTSGGEMYF.

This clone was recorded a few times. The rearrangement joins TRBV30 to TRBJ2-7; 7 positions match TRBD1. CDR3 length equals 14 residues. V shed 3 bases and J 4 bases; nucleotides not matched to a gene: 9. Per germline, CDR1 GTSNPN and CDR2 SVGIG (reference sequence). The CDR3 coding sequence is TGTGCCTGGAGGATCGGGACAGAGGCTTACGAGCAGTACTTC. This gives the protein CAWRIGTEAYEQYF.

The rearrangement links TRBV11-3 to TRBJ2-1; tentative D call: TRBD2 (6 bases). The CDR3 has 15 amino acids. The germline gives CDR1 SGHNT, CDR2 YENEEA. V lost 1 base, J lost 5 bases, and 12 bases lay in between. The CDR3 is CASSLGGEPNNEQFF. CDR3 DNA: TGTGCCAGCAGCTTAGGCGGGGAACCTAACAATGAGCAGTTCTTC.

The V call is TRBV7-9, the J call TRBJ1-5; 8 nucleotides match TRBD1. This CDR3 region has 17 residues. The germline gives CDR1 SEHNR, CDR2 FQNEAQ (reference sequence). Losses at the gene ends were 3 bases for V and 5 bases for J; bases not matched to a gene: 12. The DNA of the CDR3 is TGTGCCAGCAGCTTGGGCTCCCCAGGGGGCGAGTATCAGCCCCAGCATTTT. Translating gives CASSLGSPGGEYQPQHF.

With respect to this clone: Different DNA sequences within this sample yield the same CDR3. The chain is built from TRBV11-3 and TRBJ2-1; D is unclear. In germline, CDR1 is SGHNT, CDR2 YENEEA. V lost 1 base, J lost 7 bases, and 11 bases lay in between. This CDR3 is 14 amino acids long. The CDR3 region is CASSLGGAVNEQFF. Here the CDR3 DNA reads TGTGCCAGCAGCTTAGGAGGTGCGGTTAATGAGCAGTTCTTC.

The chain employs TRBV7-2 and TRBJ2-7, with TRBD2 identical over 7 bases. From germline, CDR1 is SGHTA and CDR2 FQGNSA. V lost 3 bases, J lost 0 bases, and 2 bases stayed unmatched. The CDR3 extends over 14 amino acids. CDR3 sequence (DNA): TGTGCCAGCAGCTTGGGGGGGAACTCCTACGAGCAGTACTTC. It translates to CASSLGGNSYEQYF.

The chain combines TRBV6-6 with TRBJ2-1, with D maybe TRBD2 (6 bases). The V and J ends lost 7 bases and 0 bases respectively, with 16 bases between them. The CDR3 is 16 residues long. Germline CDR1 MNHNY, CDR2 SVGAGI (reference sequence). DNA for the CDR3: TGTGCCAGCATCCCTGCTGGCGGGAACTCCTACAATGAGCAGTTCTTC. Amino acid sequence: CASIPAGGNSYNEQFF.

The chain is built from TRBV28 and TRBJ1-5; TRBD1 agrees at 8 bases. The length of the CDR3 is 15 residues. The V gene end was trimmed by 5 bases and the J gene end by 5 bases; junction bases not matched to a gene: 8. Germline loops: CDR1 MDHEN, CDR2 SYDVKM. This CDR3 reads CASSRTGTGHQPQHF. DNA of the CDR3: TGTGCCAGCAGTCGCACCGGGACAGGCCATCAGCCCCAGCATTTT.

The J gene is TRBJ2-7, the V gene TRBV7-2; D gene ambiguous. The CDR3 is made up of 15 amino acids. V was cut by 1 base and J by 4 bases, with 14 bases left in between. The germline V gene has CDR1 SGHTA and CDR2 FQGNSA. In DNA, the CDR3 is TGTGCCAGCAGCTTAGAGAGTTTATTGGGGTACGAGCAGTACTTC. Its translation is CASSLESLLGYEQYF. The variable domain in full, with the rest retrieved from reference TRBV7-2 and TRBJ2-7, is GAGVSQSPSNKVTEKGKDVELRCDPISGHTALYWYRQSLGQGLEFLIYFQGNSAPDKSGLPSDRFSAERTGGSVSTLTIQRTQQEDSAVYLCASSLESLLGYEQYFGPGTRLTVT.

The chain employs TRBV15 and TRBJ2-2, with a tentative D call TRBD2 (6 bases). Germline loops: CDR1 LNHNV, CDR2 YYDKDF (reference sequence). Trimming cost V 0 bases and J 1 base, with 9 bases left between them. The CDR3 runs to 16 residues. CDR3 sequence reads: CATSREGGVNTGELFF. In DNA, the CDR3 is TGTGCCACCAGCAGAGAAGGAGGGGTGAACACCGGGGAGCTGTTTTTT. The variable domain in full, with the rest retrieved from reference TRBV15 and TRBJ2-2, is DAMVIQNPRYQVTQFGKPVTLSCSQTLNHNVMYWYQQKSSQAPKLLFHYYDKDFNNEADTPDNFQSRRPNTSFCFLDIRSPGLGDTAMYLCATSREGGVNTGELFFGEGSRLTVL.

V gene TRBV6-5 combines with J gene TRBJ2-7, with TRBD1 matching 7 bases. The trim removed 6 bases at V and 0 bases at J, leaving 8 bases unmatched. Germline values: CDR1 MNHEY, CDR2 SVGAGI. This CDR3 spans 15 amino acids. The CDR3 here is CASSRQGRGSYEQYF. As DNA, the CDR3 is TGTGCCAGCAGCCGACAGGGCCGGGGCTCCTACGAGCAGTACTTC.

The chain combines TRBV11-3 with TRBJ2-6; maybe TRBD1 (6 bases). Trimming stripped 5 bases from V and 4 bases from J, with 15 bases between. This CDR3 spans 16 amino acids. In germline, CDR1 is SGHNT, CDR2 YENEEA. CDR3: CASSRSTGSGANVLTF. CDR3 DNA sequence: TGTGCCAGCAGCCGATCCACAGGGTCCGGGGCCAACGTCCTGACTTTC. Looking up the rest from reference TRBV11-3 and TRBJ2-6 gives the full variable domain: EAGVVQSPRYKIIEKKQPVAFWCNPISGHNTLYWYLQNLGQGPELLIRYENEEAVDDSQLPKDRFSAERLKGVDSTLKIQPAELGDSAVYLCASSRSTGSGANVLTFGAGSRLTVL.

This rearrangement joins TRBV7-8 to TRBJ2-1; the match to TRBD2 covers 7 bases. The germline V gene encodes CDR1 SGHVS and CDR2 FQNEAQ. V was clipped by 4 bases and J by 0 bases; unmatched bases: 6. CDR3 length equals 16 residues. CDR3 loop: CASSSTRGSSYNEQFF. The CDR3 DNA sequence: TGTGCCAGCAGCTCTACCCGCGGGAGCTCCTACAATGAGCAGTTCTTC.

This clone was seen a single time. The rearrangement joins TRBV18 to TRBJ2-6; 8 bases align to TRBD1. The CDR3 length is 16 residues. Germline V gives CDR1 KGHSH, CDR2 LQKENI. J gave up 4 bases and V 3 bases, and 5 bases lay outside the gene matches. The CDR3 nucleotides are TGTGCCAGCTCACCTATGGACAGGGCAGGGGCCAACGTCCTGACTTTC. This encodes CASSPMDRAGANVLTF.